The 29 T cell receptor beta chains below were found in one sample sequenced in a study of blood T cell repertoires in COVID-19. Sequenced by immunoSEQ multiplex PCR; TCRdb stores in-frame clones only, minus some. Of about 330,000 clones in the sample, 80% to 90% were seen once. The specimen was PBMCs or T cells enriched from blood (not recorded which). These receptors all stem from a woman between 25 and 40 years old who had recovered from COVID-19.

The rearrangement uses TRBV28 and TRBJ1-3, with D tentatively TRBD1 (6 bases). V was shortened by 3 bases and J by 6 bases, with 15 bases between the two germline ends. The CDR3 covers 15 residues. Germline CDR1 reads MDHEN; CDR2 reads SYDVKM. The CDR3 DNA reads TGTGCCAGCAGTTTCTTGGACAGAAGGGAAAACACCATATATTTT. This codes for CASSFLDRRENTIYF.

This chain uses TRBV4-3 with TRBJ1-2; weak D call: TRBD1 (5 bases). V lost 1 base and J 4 bases, leaving 13 bases between the germline ends. Per the germline V gene, CDR1 is LGHNA and CDR2 is YSLEER. The CDR3 runs 15 residues. CDR3 region: CASSQVGGASYGYTF. The CDR3 DNA follows: TGCGCCAGCAGCCAAGTCGGAGGGGCGAGCTATGGCTACACCTTC.

The chain is built from TRBV16 and TRBJ2-1; 11 nucleotides align to TRBD2. This CDR3 region has 17 residues. From germline, CDR1 is KGHSY and CDR2 FQNENV. The V gene end was trimmed by 4 bases and the J gene end by 2 bases; junction bases not matched to a gene: 7. CDR3 protein: CASSLLAGGPPYNEQFF. The CDR3 DNA reads TGTGCCAGCAGCCTGTTAGCGGGGGGGCCCCCCTACAATGAGCAGTTCTTC.

The chain is built from TRBV4-2 and TRBJ1-1, with TRBD1 matching over 7 bases. The CDR3 is made up of 14 amino acids. The V gene's germline CDR1 is LGHNA and CDR2 YNFKEQ. Trimming removed 1 base from V and 6 bases from J; junction bases left unmatched: 5. The CDR3 spells CASSQGTGSAEAFF. In nucleotides, the CDR3 is TGTGCCAGCAGCCAAGGGACAGGAAGCGCTGAAGCTTTCTTT.

The V call is TRBV4-3, the J call TRBJ1-6; D ambiguous. CDR3 size: 16 residues. Germline V gene data show CDR1 as LGHNA and CDR2 as YSLEER. The V end lost 4 bases, the J end lost 4 bases, and 14 bases lay between the germline ends. The CDR3 protein is CASSPGERRYNSPLHF. DNA for the CDR3: TGCGCCAGCAGCCCAGGTGAAAGAAGATATAATTCACCCCTCCACTTT.

This clone was counted a few times. This sequence joins TRBV2 and TRBJ1-1; a weak D match, TRBD1 (6 bases). The CDR3 is 13 amino acids. CDR1 and CDR2 from the germline V gene are SNHLY and FYNNEI. The V end was cut by 6 bases, the J end by 5 bases, with 13 bases between. CDR3 amino acids: CASSVQGWTEAFF. In nucleotides, the CDR3 is TGTGCCAGCAGCGTACAGGGTTGGACTGAAGCTTTCTTT.

This clone was picked up one time. The gene calls are TRBV29-1 and TRBJ1-3, with TRBD1 matching 8 bases. Germline V gene lookup returns CDR1 SQVTM and CDR2 ANQGSEA. CDR3 size: 15 residues. V was clipped by 4 bases and J by 0 bases; unmatched bases: 5. DNA of the CDR3: TGCAGCGTTGCGTTTGGGACAGGCTCTGGAAACACCATATATTTT. Residues: CSVAFGTGSGNTIYF.

V usage is TRBV19 and J usage is TRBJ2-7; possibly TRBD2 for D (5 bases). The CDR3 extends over 12 amino acids. The germline V and J ends were trimmed by 5 bases and 4 bases, with 9 bases remaining between them. Germline-derived CDR1 and CDR2 are LNHDA and SQIVND (reference sequence). The CDR3 here is CASSLTGYEQYF. The CDR3 DNA is TGTGCCAGTAGTTTGACGGGGTACGAGCAGTACTTC.

The gene calls are TRBV28 and TRBJ1-3, with TRBD1 matching over 7 bases. Germline V gene lookup returns CDR1 MDHEN and CDR2 SYDVKM. The trim removed 6 bases at V and 8 bases at J, leaving 10 bases unmatched. This CDR3 has 14 residues. CDR3 in DNA: TGTGCCAGCAGAACGACAGGGACGATAGACACCATATATTTT. Its protein product is CASRTTGTIDTIYF.

This chain joins TRBV3-1 (or the pseudogene TRBV3-2) and TRBJ1-2, with a possible D match to TRBD1 (6 bases). The CDR3 is made up of 15 amino acids. CDR1 is LGHDT, CDR2 YNNKEL, per germline (reference sequence). The ends were cut back, 0 bases at V and 4 bases at J, with 12 bases in the middle. CDR3 bases: TGTGCCAGCAGCCAAGAAGGCCAGGGGATCTATGGCTACACCTTC. This encodes CASSQEGQGIYGYTF.

The chain recombines TRBV3-1 (or the pseudogene TRBV3-2) with TRBJ1-6; perhaps TRBD1 as D (6 bases). The CDR3 covers 15 residues. Trimming removed 0 bases at V and 11 bases at J, with 14 bases between. Per the germline V gene, CDR1 is LGHDT and CDR2 is YNNKEL (reference sequence). CDR3 sequence reads: CASSQDRQGRAPLHF. The DNA for the CDR3 is TGTGCCAGCAGCCAAGATAGGCAGGGGAGGGCACCCCTCCACTTT.

The chain carries TRBV6-5 and TRBJ1-2; D perhaps matches TRBD1 (5 bases). The V gene lost 7 bases and the J gene lost 6 bases, with 18 bases spanning the gap. The length of the CDR3 is 14 residues. CDR1 is MNHEY, CDR2 SVGAGI, per germline. The DNA for the CDR3 is TGTGCCAGCACCGGCTGGGAGGGGAGGGATGGCTACACCTTC. This gives the protein CASTGWEGRDGYTF.

The chain has TRBV10-3 and TRBJ2-7, with TRBD1 as a possible D gene (5 bases). This CDR3 is 14 amino acids long. Per germline, CDR1 ENHRY and CDR2 SYGVKD. Deletions cut 2 bases from V and 3 bases from J, with 11 bases between. The DNA for the CDR3 is TGTGCCATCAGTGAGAACCAGGGCCTCTACGAGCAGTACTTC. This encodes CAISENQGLYEQYF.

The count of this clone is one. At the DNA level, this CDR3 is encoded by other sequences in the same sample as well. The gene calls are TRBV2 and TRBJ2-5; D gene unclear. This CDR3 comprises 12 residues. Germline V lookup: CDR1 SNHLY, CDR2 FYNNEI. The germline V and J ends were trimmed by 0 bases and 4 bases, with 3 bases remaining between them. The CDR3 DNA follows: TGTGCCAGCAGTGAAGCGCGAGAGACCCAGTACTTC. Translated, it gives CASSEARETQYF. Supplemented by reference TRBV2 and TRBJ2-5, the full variable domain reads EPEVTQTPSHQVTQMGQEVILRCVPISNHLYFYWYRQILGQKVEFLVSFYNNEISEKSEIFDDQFSVERPDGSNFTLKIRSTKLEDSAMYFCASSEARETQYFGPGTRLLVL.

This chain links TRBV4-1 with TRBJ2-1, with 9 bases identical to TRBD2. The V gene's germline CDR1 is MGHRA and CDR2 YSYEKL. The ends lost 0 bases at V and 2 bases at J; junction bases unmatched: 5. The CDR3 totals 17 residues. The CDR3 loop reads CASSQEGGGATYNEQFF. The DNA for the CDR3 is TGCGCCAGCAGCCAAGAGGGCGGGGGGGCTACCTACAATGAGCAGTTCTTC.

The rearrangement joins TRBV19 to TRBJ1-2; a possible D gene is TRBD1 (6 bases). CDR3 length: 17 amino acids. The germline V and J ends were trimmed by 1 base and 2 bases, with 17 bases remaining between them. The germline gives CDR1 LNHDA, CDR2 SQIVND (reference sequence). The CDR3 reads CASSIVGRGHQNYGYTF. The CDR3 DNA follows: TGTGCCAGTAGTATAGTGGGCAGGGGCCATCAAAACTATGGCTACACCTTC.

This clone was seen only once. This chain links TRBV6-5 with TRBJ1-6, with D maybe TRBD1 (6 bases). Germline V CDR1 and CDR2: MNHEY, SVGAGI. V lost 2 bases and J 10 bases, leaving 18 bases between the germline ends. The CDR3 is made up of 16 amino acids. The CDR3 sequence: CASSYQTGLIRSPLHF. CDR3 DNA sequence: TGTGCCAGCAGTTACCAGACAGGACTCATAAGGTCACCCCTCCACTTT.

The chain uses TRBV7-2 and TRBJ1-2; D remains ambiguous. Germline V gene data show CDR1 as SGHTA and CDR2 as FQGNSA. The V gene lost 1 base and the J gene lost 8 bases, with 11 bases spanning the gap. The CDR3 covers 13 residues. The DNA for the CDR3 is TGTGCCAGCAGCTTAGGGTTTCTATCCGGCTACACCTTC. Translation: CASSLGFLSGYTF.

The chain employs TRBV5-1 and TRBJ1-4; no definite D call. Germline-derived CDR1 and CDR2 are SGHRS and YFSETQ. The CDR3 contains 13 residues. V lost 0 bases and J lost 8, with 8 bases in between. The CDR3 DNA reads as TGCGCCAGCAGCTTGGATTGGGCCGAAAAACTGTTTTTT. Its translation is CASSLDWAEKLFF.

This clone appeared once. The chain joins TRBV29-1 to TRBJ1-2, with D possibly being TRBD1 (6 bases). The CDR3 length is 13 residues. Germline CDR1 is SQVTM and CDR2 is ANQGSEA. Trimming cost V 6 bases and J 6 bases, with 17 bases left between them. Written as DNA, the CDR3 is TGCAGCGTCGTGGAGTCCTCAGGGGATGGCTACACCTTC. Its translation: CSVVESSGDGYTF.

The gene calls are TRBV11-3 and TRBJ2-7, with 9 bases that match TRBD1. The CDR3 is made up of 14 amino acids. V trimming: 5 bases; J trimming: 5 bases; junction bases outside the gene matches: 7. Germline-derived CDR1 and CDR2 are SGHNT and YENEEA. The CDR3 bases are TGTGCCAGCAGCCCCGGGACAGGGAGCAACGAGCAGTACTTC. Protein: CASSPGTGSNEQYF.

The chain joins TRBV4-2 to TRBJ1-3; no firm D call. The germline V gene has CDR1 LGHNA and CDR2 YNFKEQ. V was trimmed by 0 bases and J by 1 base, leaving 7 bases between them. CDR3 size: 15 residues. CDR3 DNA sequence: TGTGCCAGCAGCCAAGAGAGGTTTTCTGGAAACACCATATATTTT. This codes for CASSQERFSGNTIYF.

The chain recombines TRBV2 with TRBJ2-7; 16 bases are shared with TRBD2. Trimming at V came to 6 bases and at J to 5 bases, leaving 10 bases not matched to a gene. CDR1 is SNHLY and CDR2 is FYNNEI in the germline V gene. The CDR3 contains 17 residues. CDR3 nucleotides: TGTGCCAGCAGCGTGGGACTAGCGGGGGGGAGTTCCCACGAGCAGTACTTC. Translated, it gives CASSVGLAGGSSHEQYF.

The chain combines TRBV7-2 with TRBJ1-4; 8 bases are shared with TRBD1. This CDR3 comprises 14 residues. In germline, CDR1 is SGHTA, CDR2 FQGNSA. Losses at the gene ends were 5 bases for V and 4 bases for J; bases not matched to a gene: 3. CDR3 in amino acids: CASSPDRGNEKLFF. In nucleotides, the CDR3 is TGTGCCAGCAGCCCCGACAGGGGTAATGAAAAACTGTTTTTT.

The CDR3, as DNA: TGTGCCAGCAGCGCTATGACAGGGGACTACGAGCAGTACTTC. Its protein product is CASSAMTGDYEQYF. This chain connects TRBV7-6 to TRBJ2-7; 8 bases match TRBD1. CDR3 length equals 14 residues. Germline CDR1 SGHVS, CDR2 FNYEAQ. The J segment lost 3 bases and the V segment lost 5 bases, leaving 6 bases of the junction unmatched.

The chain is built from TRBV6-5 and TRBJ2-7; 9 nucleotides align to TRBD2. V shed 0 bases, J shed 4 bases, and the junction held 7 bases outside the gene matches. CDR3 size: 16 residues. Per the germline V gene, CDR1 is MNHEY and CDR2 is SVGAGI. The CDR3 spells CASSYSRRGGKYEQYF. The CDR3 DNA reads as TGTGCCAGCAGTTACTCGAGGCGGGGGGGAAAATACGAGCAGTACTTC.

In this sample, this clone turned up once. V and J are TRBV6-2 or TRBV6-3 and TRBJ1-5; D remains ambiguous. CDR3 length: 14 amino acids. The germline CDR1 and CDR2 sequences are MNHEY and SVGEGT. The V end was cut by 4 bases, the J end by 0 bases, with 7 bases between. In nucleotides, the CDR3 is TGTGCCAGCAGTTCGAGGAATAGCAATCAGCCCCAGCATTTT. It translates to CASSSRNSNQPQHF.

This chain joins TRBV7-2 and TRBJ2-1, with D possibly matching TRBD2 (7 bases). Deletions cut 4 bases from V and 6 bases from J, with 10 bases between. Germline CDR1 is SGHTA and CDR2 is FQGNSA. This CDR3 has 13 amino acids. CDR3 in DNA: TGTGCCAGCAGCTCGCGGGGGCCCAATGAGCAGTTCTTC. It encodes CASSSRGPNEQFF. Full variable domain (outside the CDR3, taken from reference TRBV7-2 and TRBJ2-1): GAGVSQSPSNKVTEKGKDVELRCDPISGHTALYWYRQSLGQGLEFLIYFQGNSAPDKSGLPSDRFSAERTGGSVSTLTIQRTQQEDSAVYLCASSSRGPNEQFFGPGTRLTVL.

This sequence joins TRBV5-1 and TRBJ2-7, with TRBD1 identical over 7 bases. CDR1 and CDR2 (germline): SGHRS, YFSETQ. This CDR3 has 14 residues. Germline trimming cut 4 bases from V and 2 bases from J; bases unmatched to any gene: 6. The CDR3, as DNA: TGCGCCAGCAGCGTCTCGACAGGGACCTACGAGCAGTACTTC. This encodes CASSVSTGTYEQYF.